In its sample, the clone carrying this T cell receptor (beta chain) was seen a few times. Its antigen is not known. This entry belongs to a study of identical twins. The study, taken as a whole, reports: With abundant cord blood beta clonotypes, insertions were fewer; memory repertoires showed no such pattern. Zero-insertion analyses might be partly confounded by invariant T cells like MAIT and iNKT.

V was pared by 5 bases and J by 5 bases, with 23 bases between. The CDR3 extends over 17 amino acids. Germline CDR1 is SEHNR and CDR2 is FQNEAQ (reference sequence). TCRdb itself ran the 5' RACE reads through MiXCR, one entry per CDR3 protein. The sample includes 210,000 or so distinct CDR3 sequences, more than 15% of them seen just once. Separately, the same data were catalogued under a study of T cells expressing NK-cell markers.

The V and J genes are TRBV7-9 and TRBJ2-3, with a possible D match to TRBD2 (7 bases). The receptor comes from a woman under 30 in good health. The sequenced sample was CD8+ T cells sorted from blood. The CDR3 loop is CASSPVIPGGAKDTQYF. For the CDR3, the DNA is TGTGCCAGCAGCCCGGTGATCCCTGGGGGGGCAAAAGATACGCAGTATTTT.